The 5 T cell receptor beta chains in this list originate from one sample, sequenced in a study of OX40 agonist ivuxolimab in advanced cancers. TCRdb's copy holds only in-frame clones and misses some; the assay was immunoSEQ multiplex PCR. The table includes 35,000 to 40,000 clones, approximately 92% detected once. The material was CD4+ or CD8+ T cells sorted from blood, obtained in a trial of the OX40 agonist ivuxolimab. The receptors stem from an adult with an advanced solid tumor such as melanoma, head and neck, liver or kidney cancer.

V gene TRBV13 combines with J gene TRBJ1-4; the D gene is possibly TRBD1 (5 bases). Trimming removed 6 bases from V and 8 bases from J, with 16 bases in between. Germline CDR1 is PRHDT and CDR2 is FYEKMQ (reference sequence). The CDR3 length is 14 residues. The CDR3 region is CASSSGRAREKLFF. The CDR3 DNA is TGTGCCAGCAGTTCGGGACGGGCGAGGGAAAAACTGTTTTTT.

The gene calls are TRBV9 and TRBJ1-2; TRBD1 might be the D (6 bases). Germline V lookup: CDR1 SGDLS, CDR2 YYNGEE. This CDR3 has 13 amino acids. Deletions cut 0 bases from V and 8 bases from J, with 11 bases between. CDR3 region: CASSVAGGGGYTF. Here the CDR3 DNA reads TGTGCCAGCAGCGTAGCCGGGGGCGGGGGCTACACCTTC.

The chain has TRBV5-6 and TRBJ2-7; either TRBD1 or TRBD2 may supply D (5 bases each). This CDR3 comprises 14 residues. The ends were cut back, 0 bases at V and 4 bases at J, with 11 bases in the middle. Germline CDR1 is SGHDT and CDR2 is YYEEEE. The CDR3 sequence: CASSLAGTGYEQYV. DNA of the CDR3: TGTGCCAGCAGCTTGGCCGGGACCGGATACGAGCAGTACGTC.

The chain uses TRBV7-8 and TRBJ1-2, with a weak D call TRBD1 (6 bases). Germline V gene data show CDR1 as SGHVS and CDR2 as FQNEAQ. V dropped 4 bases and J dropped 2 bases, with 17 bases sitting between them. CDR3 length equals 16 residues. The CDR3 coding sequence is TGTGCCAGCAGCTCCCGGGGGGCAGGGAGGAACTATGGCTACACCTTC. It yields the protein CASSSRGAGRNYGYTF.

The chain combines TRBV29-1 with TRBJ2-2; D gene unclear. The CDR3 loop spans 12 amino acids. Germline V gene data show CDR1 as SQVTM and CDR2 as ANQGSEA. V was cut by 7 bases and J by 5 bases, with 11 bases left in between. This CDR3 reads CSAVTGTGELFF. The DNA for the CDR3 is TGCAGCGCGGTGACCGGGACCGGGGAGCTGTTTTTT.